A single sample is the source of the 29 T cell receptor beta chains below, sequenced in a study of tumor-infiltrating lymphocytes in primary liver carcinoma (TCRdb year 2017). Without any cell sorting, total RNA and DNA were extracted together from roughly 20-30 mg of bulk tissue using the AllPrep DNA/RNA mini kit. Sequencing was performed on an Illumina HiSeq 2500. Using a constant-region primer and ProtoScript II reverse transcriptase, TCRbeta-specific cDNA was reverse-transcribed from about 460 ng total RNA. Construction of the TCRbeta libraries relied on three nested rounds of multiplex PCR, following a slightly modified ARM-PCR procedure. The first two PCR rounds used multiplex TRBV1-TRBV30 forward primers with a Cbeta reverse primer, each for 10 to 11 cycles. TCRdb ran its own pipeline on the public reads, namely fastp trimming at Q25 and MiXCR clone calling, and kept in-frame beta chains. Records with the same CDR3 protein are collapsed into one entry carrying the most frequent genes and DNA. This sample holds approximately 46,000 distinct CDR3 sequences; 75% were observed only once. The biggest ten clones account for roughly two fifths of the sample.

The sequenced material came from tumor-adjacent normal liver tissue. These receptors were collected from a woman in her twenties or thirties with primary liver carcinoma and hepatitis B virus infection.

About this clonotype: The conserved phenylalanine or tryptophan normally closing the CDR3 is absent here, so this likely arose from a read error. V usage is TRBV11-2 and J usage is TRBJ2-7, with D tentatively TRBD2 (5 bases). The length of the CDR3 is 11 residues. Germline V gene sequence: CDR1 SGHAT, CDR2 FQNNGV. Between the trimmed V and J ends, which lost 6 bases and 7 bases, there was a span of 10 bases. CDR3 DNA: TGTGCCAGCAGTCTAGCCGGTGAGCAGTACCTC. The encoded protein is CASSLAGEQYL.

About this clonotype itself: An end of the junction differs from the germline gene, which may be a read error. This rearrangement joins TRBV4-1 to TRBJ2-7; weak D call: TRBD2 (7 bases). This CDR3 has 17 amino acids. The germline V gene has CDR1 MGHRA and CDR2 YSYEKL. CDR3 protein: CPSSQVPGGGVPYEQYF. CDR3 DNA sequence: TGCCCCAGCAGCCAAGTTCCTGGAGGGGGGGTGCCCTACGAGCAGTACTTC.

This chain uses TRBV14 with TRBJ2-3; D is unclear. The CDR3 loop spans 12 amino acids. In germline, CDR1 is SGHDN, CDR2 FVKESK. Trimming left V 1 base short and J 7 bases short, with 6 bases between. CDR3 DNA sequence: TGTGCCAGCAGCCAAGGAGCGTATACGCAGTATTTT. This codes for CASSQGAYTQYF.

Details on this clonotype: A junction boundary mismatches the germline segment, possibly from a read error. The rearrangement links TRBV5-4 to TRBJ2-1, with unresolved D. Germline V CDR1 and CDR2: SGHNT, YYREEE (reference sequence). There are 16 residues in the CDR3. This CDR3 reads CASSLRRMSSCNEQFF. CDR3 in DNA: TGTGCCAGCAGCCTGCGACGCATGAGTTCCTGCAATGAGCAGTTCTTC. The full variable domain, rest sourced from reference TRBV5-4 and TRBJ2-1, is ETGVTQSPTHLIKTRGQQVTLRCSSQSGHNTVSWYQQALGQGPQFIFQYYREEENGRGNFPPRFSGLQFPNYSSELNVNALELDDSALYLCASSLRRMSSCNEQFFGPGTRLTVL.

As to this clonotype: Mismatch with germline at one junction end may stem from a read error. The chain links TRBV6-2 or TRBV6-3 to TRBJ2-3; 8 bases are a match to TRBD2. The CDR3 has 15 amino acids. Germline CDR1 reads MNHEY; CDR2 reads SVGEGT. CDR3 coding DNA: TGTGCCAGCAGTCGCCCGGCGGGAGGCGCAGATACGCGGTATTTT. Protein sequence: CASSRPAGGADTRYF.

Worth noting for this clonotype: A much larger clone lies a single base off, so this may be a read error. This chain joins TRBV28 and TRBJ2-7, with D possibly being TRBD2 (6 bases). The V gene's germline CDR1 is MDHEN and CDR2 SYDVKM. This CDR3 contains 14 residues. V gave up 2 bases and J gave up 2 bases, with 10 bases separating them. In DNA, the CDR3 is TGTGCCAGCAGTTTAGACCGGGAGCCCTACGAGCAGTACTTC. It specifies CASSLDREPYEQYF.

In the case of this clonotype: The junction and the germline gene differ at one end; a read error may be behind it. The genes are TRBV6-5 and TRBJ2-7; D is perhaps TRBD2 (5 bases). Per the germline V gene, CDR1 is MNHEY and CDR2 is SVGAGI. The CDR3 has 15 residues. The CDR3 coding sequence is TGTGTCAGCAGTTACCTGGCTAGTGGGAGTAGTGAGCAGTACTTC. It yields the protein CVSSYLASGSSEQYF.

Points on this clonotype: Here the CDR3 omits its conserved ending phenylalanine or tryptophan, so a read error is the likely source. The chain couples TRBV4-2 to TRBJ2-1; TRBD1 aligns across 11 bases. The V and J ends lost 4 bases and 8 bases, in that order; junction bases with no gene match: 7. The germline gives CDR1 LGHNA, CDR2 YNFKEQ. CDR3 length: 15 amino acids. The CDR3 loop reads CASSPGQGAIDEQFL. The CDR3 DNA reads as TGTGCCAGCAGCCCCGGACAGGGGGCTATTGATGAGCAGTTCCTC.

About this clonotype: At one end the junction does not follow the germline gene, possibly because of a read error. This rearrangement joins TRBV11-2 to TRBJ2-1; D remains ambiguous. CDR1 is SGHAT and CDR2 is FQNNGV in the germline V gene. The CDR3 is 16 residues long. Here the CDR3 reads CASSADSGSSYNEQFF. CDR3 sequence (DNA): TGTGCGAGCAGCGCAGACTCGGGTAGTTCCTACAATGAGCAGTTCTTC.

Points on this clonotype: One end of the junction is discordant with germline, which a read error may explain. The J gene is TRBJ1-1, the V gene TRBV14, with D hard to call. The CDR3 extends over 15 amino acids. From germline, CDR1 is SGHDN and CDR2 FVKESK. CDR3 region: CASSQFVGPNTEAFF. The CDR3 DNA follows: TGTGCCAGCAGCCAGTTTGTAGGACCGAACACTGAGGCTTTCTTT. The full variable domain, completed using reference TRBV14 and TRBJ1-1, is EAGVTQFPSHSVIEKGQTVTLRCDPISGHDNLYWYRRVMGKEIKFLLHFVKESKQDESGMPNNRFLAERTGGTYSTLKVQPAELEDSGVYFCASSQFVGPNTEAFFGQGTRLTVV.

On this clonotype: Here the CDR3 omits its conserved ending phenylalanine or tryptophan, so a read error is the likely source. The limits of the CDR3 on the DNA are not certain, so only TCRdb's listed CDR3 is given. This sequence joins TRBV6-5 and TRBJ1-1. The CDR3 spans 13 amino acids, including both terminal residues. From germline, CDR1 is MNHEY and CDR2 SVGAGI. CDR3 in amino acids: CASILTGGTEALS.

On this clonotype: One end of the junction fails to match germline, which may point to a read error. This rearrangement joins TRBV12-3 or TRBV12-4 to TRBJ2-2; D is possibly TRBD2 (6 bases). CDR3 length equals 14 residues. The CDR3 DNA reads TGTGCCAGCAGTTTGGGGGTAGCCGCCCGGGAGCCGTTTTTT. Its protein is CASSLGVAAREPFF.

Many counts were recorded for this clonotype. The chain has TRBV4-1 and TRBJ2-7; D is undetermined. The V and J ends lost 1 base and 3 bases respectively, with 7 bases between them. This CDR3 is built from 13 residues. Germline CDR1 is MGHRA and CDR2 is YSYEKL. The CDR3 DNA sequence: TGCGCCAGCAGCCAAGTGGTAGACTACGAGCAGTACTTC. It specifies CASSQVVDYEQYF.

On this clonotype itself: Germline is not matched at one junction end, which may reflect a read error. The rearrangement joins TRBV11-2 to TRBJ2-5; TRBD1 is a possible D gene (5 bases). The CDR3 consists of 15 residues. Germline V CDR1 and CDR2: SGHAT, FQNNGV. In nucleotides, the CDR3 is TGTGCCAGCGGCTTTTTAACGACAGCCGCTGAGACGCAGTACTTC. As protein: CASGFLTTAAETQYF. Using reference TRBV11-2 and TRBJ2-5 for the parts outside the CDR3, the full variable domain is EAGVAQSPRYKIIEKRQSVAFWCNPISGHATLYWYQQILGQGPKLLIQFQNNGVVDDSQLPKDRFSAERLKGVDSTLKIQPAKLEDSAVYLCASGFLTTAAETQYFGPGTRLLVL.

Turning to this clonotype: One junction end does not reproduce the germline sequence, and a read error may be involved. The DNA of the CDR3 is TGCAGTACCGGGAGGAGGGACACCGGAGAGCTGTATTTT. This encodes CSTGRRDTGELYF. The J gene is TRBJ2-2, the V gene TRBV29-1; a weak D match, TRBD2 (7 bases). Germline V gene sequence: CDR1 SQVTM, CDR2 ANQGSEA. This CDR3 has 13 residues.

The chain has TRBV20-1 and TRBJ2-5, with TRBD2 matching 11 bases. In germline, CDR1 is DFQATT, CDR2 SNEGSKA (reference sequence). The CDR3 runs 15 residues. Trimming removed 1 base from V and 7 bases from J; junction bases left unmatched: 8. The DNA of the CDR3 is TGCAGTGCTAGAGGCCATCGGCTAGCGGGGGGGACCCAGTACTTC. Translated: CSARGHRLAGGTQYF.

As regards this clonotype: At one of its ends the junction is not consistent with the germline gene, which may arise from a read error. V is TRBV7-2 and J is TRBJ2-1; 10 nucleotides match TRBD2. This CDR3 comprises 18 residues. CDR1 SGHTA and CDR2 FQGNSA come from the germline V gene. The CDR3 DNA follows: TGTGCCAGCGGGGTCCCCTTAGCGGGAGGTATCTCCTACAATGAGCTGTTCTTC. The encoded protein is CASGVPLAGGISYNELFF.

This clonotype was observed once. This CDR3 is missing its conserved last phenylalanine or tryptophan, likely due to a read error. J is TRBJ2-7 and V is TRBV4-3, with D possibly TRBD2 on 6 matching bases. CDR3 length equals 15 residues. Germline CDR1 reads LGHNA; CDR2 reads YSLEER. The V gene lost 1 base and the J gene lost 7 bases, with 17 bases spanning the gap. The CDR3 reads CASSQVTNGSWEQYL. In DNA, the CDR3 is TGCGCCAGCAGCCAAGTGACTAACGGGAGTTGGGAGCAGTACTTA.

A word on this clonotype: The final CDR3 position lacks the conserved phenylalanine or tryptophan, pointing to a likely read error. The V and J genes are TRBV13 and TRBJ2-1; no clear D gene. Trimming removed 0 bases at V and 13 bases at J, with 13 bases between. The CDR3 totals 13 residues. CDR1 is PRHDT, CDR2 FYEKMQ, per germline (reference sequence). The CDR3 sequence is CASSLGPPALQFS. The CDR3 DNA is TGTGCCAGCAGCTTAGGTCCCCCTGCTCTTCAGTTCTCC.

The chain couples TRBV7-8 to TRBJ2-5; TRBD2 matches 10 bases. Losses at the gene ends were 1 base for V and 9 bases for J; bases not matched to a gene: 17. The CDR3 consists of 18 residues. The germline V gene has CDR1 SGHVS and CDR2 FQNEAQ. Here the CDR3 reads CASSLGGPSGSYQGAQYF. For the CDR3, the DNA is TGTGCCAGCAGCTTAGGGGGACCTAGCGGGAGTTATCAAGGGGCCCAGTACTTC. The full variable domain, with the rest looked up from reference TRBV7-8 and TRBJ2-5, is GAGVSQSPRYKVAKRGQDVALRCDPISGHVSLFWYQQALGQGPEFLTYFQNEAQLDKSGLPSDRFFAERPEGSVSTLKIQRTQQEDSAVYLCASSLGGPSGSYQGAQYFGPGTRLLVL.

For this clonotype: This may be a read error, as it is one base from a much larger clone. This chain connects TRBV7-9 to TRBJ2-1; TRBD2 matches 7 bases. The germline V gene has CDR1 SEHNR and CDR2 FQNEAQ (reference sequence). The CDR3 runs 16 residues. CDR3 sequence reads: CANSFGGGPVYNEQFF. Here the CDR3 DNA reads TGTGCCAACAGCTTCGGGGGAGGGCCTGTCTACAATGAGCAGTTCTTC.

This clonotype appeared once. Germline is not matched at one junction end, which may reflect a read error. This sequence joins TRBV6-1 and TRBJ2-1; perhaps TRBD1 as D (7 bases). The CDR3 is 15 amino acids. Germline CDR1 is MNHNS and CDR2 is SASEGT. The chain's CDR3 is CANSESLEGADEHFF. The CDR3 bases are TGTGCCAACAGTGAATCTCTGGAGGGGGCGGATGAGCACTTCTTC.

On this clonotype: No conserved phenylalanine or tryptophan ends this CDR3, so it is likely a read error. The chain combines TRBV11-2 with TRBJ2-5; 11 bases fit TRBD2. The germline gives CDR1 SGHAT, CDR2 FQNNGV. The CDR3 is 15 residues long. CDR3 loop: CASSLGLAVQEAQYV. The CDR3 region has the DNA TGTGCCAGCAGCTTGGGACTAGCGGTCCAAGAGGCCCAGTACGTC.

Comment on this clonotype: The CDR3 end shows no conserved phenylalanine or tryptophan, and so a read error is likely. The rearrangement uses TRBV11-2 and TRBJ2-2, with D unresolved. The CDR3 contains 16 residues. Germline V lookup: CDR1 SGHAT, CDR2 FQNNGV. The CDR3 DNA follows: TGTGCCAGCAGGCCCGATCCCCAATTGAACAACGGGGAGCTGTTTCTC. Encoded protein: CASRPDPQLNNGELFL.

The chain uses TRBV6-2 or TRBV6-3 and TRBJ1-5; D is undetermined. Trimming left V 7 bases short and J 10 bases short, with 23 bases between. The CDR3 sequence is 15 residues long. Germline V gene data show CDR1 as MNHEY and CDR2 as SVGEGT. The CDR3, as DNA: TGTGCCAGCAACCAAGAGAGTCCTTCTTGGAGACCCCAGCATTTT. The encoded protein is CASNQESPSWRPQHF.

This clonotype was recorded many times. In DNA form, the CDR3 reads TGCGCCAGCAGCCACGACTACCTCAATGAGCAGTTCTTC. It specifies CASSHDYLNEQFF. The genes are TRBV4-1 and TRBJ2-1; possible D gene TRBD2, 5 bases. The CDR3 length is 13 residues. The germline CDR1 and CDR2 sequences are MGHRA and YSYEKL. Trimming left V 3 bases short and J 6 bases short, with 9 bases between.

About this clonotype: With a much larger clone just one base away, this may be a read error. The J gene is TRBJ2-1, the V gene TRBV6-4; D uncertain. Germline lookup yields CDR1 MRHNA and CDR2 SNTAGT. The CDR3 contains 13 residues. As DNA, the CDR3 is TGTGGCAGCAGTGACTCGGCCCAGAATGAGCAGTTCTTC. Encoded protein: CGSSDSAQNEQFF.

About this clonotype: This clone may be a read error of a much larger clone one base away. The genes are TRBV5-1 and TRBJ1-1; D is unresolved. This CDR3 has 15 amino acids. Germline CDR1 is SGHRS and CDR2 is YFSETQ. With 6 bases removed from V and 1 base from J, the gap between germline ends came to 16 bases. The CDR3 sequence: CASTENPAGNTEAFF. CDR3 in DNA: TGCGCCAGCACCGAAAACCCTGCGGGGAACACTGAAGCTTTCTTT. The full variable domain, with the rest looked up from reference TRBV5-1 and TRBJ1-1, is KAGVTQTPRYLIKTRGQQVTLSCSPISGHRSVSWYQQTPGQGLQFLFEYFSETQRNKGNFPGRFSGRQFSNSRSEMNVSTLELGDSALYLCASTENPAGNTEAFFGQGTRLTVV.

Of note for this clonotype: Its ends do not fully match the called genes, so a read error is possible. The rearrangement joins TRBV12-3 or TRBV12-4 to TRBJ2-1; possibly TRBD1 for D (7 bases). The CDR3 has 14 residues. The CDR3 loop reads CACSLGGTDNEQFF. DNA of the CDR3: TGTGCCTGCAGCCTCGGAGGGACAGACAATGAGCAGTTCTTC.